These T cell receptor beta chains were read from a single sample in a study of blood T cell repertoires in COVID-19. Method: immunoSEQ multiplex PCR; TCRdb's copy keeps in-frame clones and lacks some. The sample comprises about 74,000 clones, about 88% of which are singletons, and less than 3% rests with the top ten. The sequenced material came from peripheral blood. The receptors come from a man in his 70s with active or convalescent COVID-19. Both conserved end residues are part of each CDR3. A D gene is named only where the DNA matches it firmly. Not every row has a clone size; where given, it reads once, few, many or a size class.

>TRBJ2-1|TRBV7-9|few|NA
CASSLAGGRYNEQFF
TGTGCCAGCAGCTTAGCGGGGGGGCGTTACAATGAGCAGTTCTTC
>TRBJ1-1|TRBV6-2/TRBV6-3|NA|NA
CASSATGTVTEAFF
TGTGCCAGCAGTGCAACAGGGACGGTTACTGAAGCTTTCTTT
>TRBJ2-7|TRBV28|NA|NA
CASKALPGEQYF
TGTGCCAGCAAGGCGCTCCCAGGGGAGCAGTACTTC
>TRBJ2-1|TRBV9|NA|TRBD2
CASSPEGLVSYNEQFF
TGTGCCAGCAGCCCCGAGGGACTAGTGTCCTACAATGAGCAGTTCTTC
>TRBJ1-2|TRBV12-3/TRBV12-4|NA|NA
CASSSTGRYGYTF
TGTGCCAGCAGTAGTACAGGTAGATATGGCTACACCTTC
>TRBJ1-4|TRBV29-1|few|TRBD1
CSVVGLGDSTNEKLFF
TGCAGCGTTGTGGGTTTGGGGGACAGCACTAATGAAAAACTGTTTTTT
>TRBJ1-4|TRBV7-9|few|TRBD1
CASSLVRGLHPKLFF
TGTGCCAGCAGCTTAGTCAGGGGGCTACACCCAAAACTGTTTTTT
>TRBJ2-3|TRBV6-5|once|TRBD2
CASSPLAGDTDTQYF
TGTGCCAGCAGTCCACTAGCGGGAGACACAGATACGCAGTATTTT
>TRBJ1-6|TRBV27|NA|NA
CASSLGRNSPLHF
TGTGCCAGCAGTTTGGGCAGAAATTCACCCCTCCACTTT
>TRBJ2-2|TRBV7-6|once|TRBD2
CASRASGIPNTGELFF
TGTGCCAGCAGAGCCAGCGGGATCCCTAACACCGGGGAGCTGTTTTTT
>TRBJ1-4|TRBV7-9|NA|NA
CASSLTTATNEKLFF
TGTGCCAGCAGCTTAACTACGGCAACTAATGAAAAACTGTTTTTT
>TRBJ1-1|TRBV11-2|once|NA
CASSPMREYTEAFF
TGTGCCAGCAGCCCCATGAGGGAATACACTGAAGCTTTCTTT
>TRBJ1-3|TRBV18|NA|NA
CASSPQTVHSGNTIYF
TGTGCCAGCTCCCCCCAAACGGTCCACTCTGGAAACACCATATATTTT
>TRBJ1-2|TRBV6-5|once|TRBD1
CAGMDRATYGYTF
TGTGCCGGAATGGACAGGGCTACCTATGGCTACACCTTC
>TRBJ1-5|TRBV4-2|NA|NA
CASSQDPFSPGGGNQPQHF
TGTGCCAGCAGCCAAGACCCCTTTTCCCCGGGAGGTGGCAATCAGCCCCAGCATTTT
>TRBJ2-7|TRBV5-4|NA|TRBD1
CASSPGGAGSYEQYF
TGTGCCAGCAGCCCAGGGGGCGCGGGCTCCTACGAGCAGTACTTC
>TRBJ2-7|TRBV27|NA|NA
CATSSLTGYYEQYF
TGTGCCACCTCCTCCCTGACAGGTTATTACGAGCAGTACTTC
>TRBJ2-1|TRBV18|NA|TRBD1
CASSPGQGKVEEQFF
TGTGCCAGCTCACCGGGACAGGGGAAAGTAGAGGAGCAGTTCTTC
>TRBJ2-5|TRBV9|NA|TRBD1
CASSPWDRGETQYF
TGTGCCAGCAGCCCCTGGGACAGAGGGGAGACCCAGTACTTC
>TRBJ2-3|TRBV4-1|NA|TRBD2
CASSRNPPAGGTDTQYF
TGCGCCAGCAGCCGGAACCCACCAGCGGGGGGCACAGATACGCAGTATTTT
>TRBJ1-2|TRBV4-2|NA|NA
CASSQVERAGRGSGYTF
TGTGCCAGCAGCCAAGTGGAGCGGGCAGGGAGGGGCTCTGGCTACACCTTC
>TRBJ1-1|TRBV6-6|NA|TRBD1
CASSHRQGQNTEAFF
TGTGCCAGCAGCCATAGACAGGGTCAGAACACTGAAGCTTTCTTT
>TRBJ2-3|TRBV7-7|NA|NA
CASSRSRTPTDTQYF
TGTGCCAGCAGCCGGAGTAGGACTCCTACAGATACGCAGTATTTT
>TRBJ2-2|TRBV5-1|NA|NA
CASRLQGAGTGELFF
TGCGCCAGCAGGTTACAGGGTGCTGGGACCGGGGAGCTGTTTTTT
>TRBJ1-2|TRBV4-1|once|NA
CASSQDPGSGYGYTF
TGCGCCAGCAGCCAAGATCCGGGTAGCGGCTATGGCTACACCTTC
>TRBJ2-7|TRBV29-1|once|NA
CSVGITRDTWEQYF
TGCAGCGTTGGGATTACCCGGGACACTTGGGAGCAGTACTTC
>TRBJ2-4|TRBV5-4|NA|TRBD2
CASSLGLAGIQYF
TGTGCCAGCAGCCTGGGACTAGCGGGCATTCAGTACTTC
>TRBJ2-1|TRBV11-3|NA|TRBD1
CASSLPPGGEQFF
TGTGCCAGCAGCTTACCCCCAGGGGGTGAGCAGTTCTTC
>TRBJ1-1|TRBV9|NA|NA
CASKGAVNTEAFF
TGTGCCAGCAAAGGGGCGGTGAACACTGAAGCTTTCTTT